These 14 T cell receptor beta chains originate from one sample sequenced in a study of regulatory T cells in long-lasting Graves disease. As for time point: newly diagnosed GD, antithyroid drugs for less than 3 months. The TCR library used RNA extracted from PBMCs. Both iRepertoire HTBI primers and Arm-PCR of CDR3 regions were used to build the TCR beta libraries. TCRdb fed the multiplex PCR reads into MiXCR, producing one record per CDR3 protein. The sample records some 220,000 distinct CDR3 sequences, roughly 19% being singletons. This same sample was also taken into another study, of T cells in Graves' hyperthyroidism and ophthalmopathy.

Sequences were derived from peripheral blood mononuclear cells (PBMCs), sampled at new diagnosis, from a patient treated with antithyroid drugs. The source of these receptors is a woman aged 25-40 years with Graves disease.

This clonotype was seen repeatedly, ten times or more. The chain recombines TRBV28 with TRBJ2-1; 8 bases match TRBD1. The germline V gene encodes CDR1 MDHEN and CDR2 SYDVKM. V was clipped by 4 bases and J by 4 bases; unmatched bases: 6. The CDR3 spans 15 residues. The CDR3 DNA follows: TGTGCCAGCAGTTCCTACAGGGGGTGGTACAATGAGCAGTTCTTC. Translating gives CASSSYRGWYNEQFF. Looking up the rest from reference TRBV28 and TRBJ2-1 gives the full variable domain: DVKVTQSSRYLVKRTGEKVFLECVQDMDHENMFWYRQDPGLGLRLIYFSYDVKMKEKGDIPEGYSVSREKKERFSLILESASTNQTSMYLCASSSYRGWYNEQFFGPGTRLTVL.

There are many counts of this clonotype. The V call is TRBV4-1, the J call TRBJ2-2, with 8 bases that match TRBD1. The germline V gene encodes CDR1 MGHRA and CDR2 YSYEKL. The CDR3 is 17 amino acids. The junction had 5 bases not matched to a gene; V was cut back by 0 bases and J by 2 bases. CDR3 in amino acids: CASSQDLQGANTGELFF. CDR3 nucleotide sequence: TGCGCCAGCAGCCAAGATCTGCAGGGGGCCAACACCGGGGAGCTGTTTTTT.

This sequence joins TRBV2 and TRBJ2-7; TRBD1 matches 8 bases. J lost 6 bases, V lost 6 bases, and 7 bases had no gene match. CDR3 length equals 13 residues. The germline gives CDR1 SNHLY, CDR2 FYNNEI. The CDR3 DNA reads as TGTGCCAGCAGGAGTCAGGGGGCGGGCGAGCAGTACTTC. Translating it yields CASRSQGAGEQYF.

This clonotype was detected many times. V gene TRBV10-2 combines with J gene TRBJ1-5; D call uncertain. The CDR3 is 13 amino acids. The germline V gene encodes CDR1 WSHSY and CDR2 SAAADI. Trimming shortened V by 0 bases and J by 2 bases, and 2 bases separated the two germline ends. The CDR3: CASSESGNQPQHF. For the CDR3, the DNA is TGCGCCAGCAGTGAGTCGGGCAATCAGCCCCAGCATTTT.

This clonotype was detected ten times or more. The rearrangement links TRBV3-1 to TRBJ1-2; perhaps TRBD1 as D (5 bases). From germline, CDR1 is LGHDT and CDR2 YNNKEL (reference sequence). This CDR3 is built from 14 residues. V was pared by 0 bases and J by 4 bases, with 9 bases between. In DNA form, the CDR3 reads TGTGCCAGCAGCCAAGAGCGGGGGTCCTATGGCTACACCTTC. Amino acids: CASSQERGSYGYTF.

This chain joins TRBV11-2 and TRBJ2-3, with a possible D match to TRBD2 (6 bases). The germline CDR1 and CDR2 sequences are SGHAT and FQNNGV. The CDR3 is made up of 13 amino acids. Trimming took 6 bases from V and 6 from J, leaving 13 bases between them. DNA of the CDR3: TGTGCCAGCAGGCGACTAGACTATGATACGCAGTATTTT. Its protein is CASRRLDYDTQYF.

This clonotype was seen at least ten times. The chain carries TRBV6-1 and TRBJ1-5; 8 bases are a match to TRBD1. The CDR3 has 15 amino acids. The V gene end was trimmed by 6 bases and the J gene end by 2 bases; junction bases not matched to a gene: 6. Germline CDR1 reads MNHNS; CDR2 reads SASEGT. The CDR3 region is CASSPTGGGNQPQHF. CDR3 bases: TGTGCCAGCAGCCCCACAGGGGGGGGCAATCAGCCCCAGCATTTT.

The chain has TRBV4-1 and TRBJ2-4; no clear D. The DNA end is more similar to TRBJ1-2, so the J call may be wrong. Germline loops: CDR1 MGHRA, CDR2 YSYEKL. The length of the CDR3 is 19 residues. In DNA, the CDR3 is TGCGCCAGCAGCCAGACCTCCTTAGAGAACCCTAAGGCTCTCTATGGCTACACCTTC. It translates to CASSQTSLENPKALYGYTF.

This clonotype was observed a handful of times. The chain employs TRBV11-3 and TRBJ1-4, with D possibly matching TRBD1 (5 bases). V dropped 4 bases and J dropped 5 bases, with 14 bases sitting between them. The CDR3 loop spans 15 amino acids. The germline V gene has CDR1 SGHNT and CDR2 YENEEA. The CDR3 sequence: CASSSYSGGNEKLFF. For the CDR3, the DNA is TGTGCCAGCAGCTCATATTCGGGGGGGAATGAAAAACTGTTTTTT.

This clonotype was detected many times. The J gene is TRBJ1-1, the V gene TRBV7-9; the D is unclear. This CDR3 has 13 amino acids. Trimming took 1 base from V and 4 from J, leaving 7 bases between them. Germline V gives CDR1 SEHNR, CDR2 FQNEAQ (reference sequence). In DNA form, the CDR3 reads TGTGCCAGCAGCTTAGACAGTGTCACTGAAGCTTTCTTT. Translation gives CASSLDSVTEAFF.

This clonotype was counted at least ten times. CDR3: CAISGGQETQYF. CDR3 DNA: TGTGCCATCAGTGGGGGCCAGGAGACCCAGTACTTC. The chain has TRBV10-3 and TRBJ2-5, with a weak D call TRBD1 (5 bases). The CDR3 contains 12 residues. V was shortened by 4 bases and J by 5 bases, with 8 bases between the two germline ends. Germline V CDR1 and CDR2: ENHRY, SYGVKD.

This clonotype was observed at least ten times. The chain employs TRBV2 and TRBJ1-5; D unresolved. The length of the CDR3 is 14 residues. Germline V gene lookup returns CDR1 SNHLY and CDR2 FYNNEI. V dropped 8 bases and J dropped 2 bases, with 13 bases sitting between them. CDR3 nucleotides: TGTGCCAGCGCAAGGTCTGGAGGCAATCAGCCCCAGCATTTT. Protein: CASARSGGNQPQHF. The variable domain in full, with the rest retrieved from reference TRBV2 and TRBJ1-5, is EPEVTQTPSHQVTQMGQEVILRCVPISNHLYFYWYRQILGQKVEFLVSFYNNEISEKSEIFDDQFSVERPDGSNFTLKIRSTKLEDSAMYFCASARSGGNQPQHFGDGTRLSIL.

This clonotype showed up many times. This chain joins TRBV5-8 and TRBJ1-6, with a possible D match to TRBD1 (5 bases). Trimming cost V 5 bases and J 10 bases, with 16 bases left between them. The CDR3 has 14 amino acids. Per germline, CDR1 SGHTS and CDR2 YDEGEE. CDR3 residues: CASSRDSVGSPLHF. CDR3 in DNA: TGTGCCAGCAGTCGAGACAGCGTCGGGTCACCCCTCCACTTT.

The chain uses TRBV7-8 and TRBJ2-1, with TRBD1 matching over 7 bases. From germline, CDR1 is SGHVS and CDR2 FQNEAQ. The V segment lost 6 bases and the J segment 8 bases; nucleotides outside the gene matches: 16. The CDR3 spans 16 residues. The CDR3 loop reads CASRGPRQGKSDEQFF. CDR3 DNA sequence: TGTGCCAGCAGAGGCCCTCGACAGGGTAAATCAGATGAGCAGTTCTTC. The whole variable domain, filled in from reference TRBV7-8 and TRBJ2-1, reads GAGVSQSPRYKVAKRGQDVALRCDPISGHVSLFWYQQALGQGPEFLTYFQNEAQLDKSGLPSDRFFAERPEGSVSTLKIQRTQQEDSAVYLCASRGPRQGKSDEQFFGPGTRLTVL.